This T cell receptor (beta chain) originates from a study of cytomegalovirus exposure and HLA in healthy donors. Germline lookup yields CDR1 MNHNY and CDR2 SVGAGI (reference sequence). The CDR3 covers 14 residues. Unmatched junction bases numbered 9, after V lost 8 bases and J lost 4 bases. The PCR employed 60 Vbeta primers together with 13 Jbeta primers. Original analysis: A later analysis tallied 75 million to 80 million unique TCR beta chains, approximately 11 million of them shared. The assay was immunoSEQ multiplex PCR, and TCRdb's table has in-frame clones only and misses some. For V, J and clone size, that table is used; D and trimming come from the DNA. Of about 120,000 clones listed, 55% to 65% are singletons.

The rearrangement links TRBV6-6 to TRBJ2-3; TRBD1 agrees at 7 bases. Sequenced: PBMCs. The sequence was obtained from a man aged 35-49 years in good health and CMV-seropositive. Written as DNA, the CDR3 is TGTGCCAGCGTTACTAGACAGGGAGCAGATACGCAGTATTTT. Its translation: CASVTRQGADTQYF.